This T cell receptor beta chain comes out of a study of shared clonotypes between healthy human individuals. The authors' processing: Sequence data from immunoSEQ were junction-only and lacked quality scores; consequently, filtering differed. The table came from immunoSEQ multiplex PCR; TCRdb's copy has only in-frame clones and leaves some out. D and trimming come from the DNA, and the V and J calls and clone size come from that table. In the table there are about 2.3 million clones, roughly 92% of which are singletons. Study-level points and caveats: Some naive CD4 clonotypes, 4% to 6%, turned up in common across several donors. Larger richness was generally estimated for naive than memory subsets.

Donors were healthy HIV-negative adults without recently reported acute infections or vaccinations. The length of the CDR3 is 13 residues. CDR1 is GTSNPN, CDR2 SVGIG, per germline (reference sequence). Notes on this clone: Its antigen remains unidentified. The junction shows a germline mismatch at one end, possibly a read error.

The sample comprised naive CD4+ T cells from PBMCs. Subset of the sample: CD45RA+ positively selected. This clonotype was obtained from a man aged 18-30 years in good health. Some clones in this sample may be carry-over from other donors' samples. V usage is TRBV30 and J usage is TRBJ1-5; the D is unclear. The CDR3 coding sequence is TGTGCCTGGAGTGCAGATAGCAATCGGCCCCAGCATTTT. Translated, it gives CAWSADSNRPQHF.